The rows below give T cell receptor beta chains drawn from one sample of a study of PD-1 blockade in classical Hodgkin lymphoma. Profiling relied on immunoSEQ multiplex PCR, and the TCRdb table lists in-frame clones only, not all of them. The sample yields tens of thousands of clones, nearly 90% seen once. The specimen comprised peripheral blood mononuclear cells (PBMCs), sampled before the fourth cycle of nivolumab. Receptors originate from a human donor with classical Hodgkin lymphoma. Each CDR3 is given with its conserved first and last residue. D genes are given only for firm matches. Rows give clone size only sometimes, using once, few, many, or a class for an expanded clone.

D	V	J	size	CDR3	DNA
NA	TRBV30	TRBJ1-4	NA	CAWDQASGKLFF	TGTGCCTGGGACCAGGCGTCGGGAAAACTGTTTTTT
NA	TRBV19	TRBJ2-5	NA	CATRQVPQETQYF	TGTGCCACAAGACAGGTCCCTCAAGAGACCCAGTACTTC
NA	TRBV19	TRBJ2-1	NA	CASSIMGGISEQFF	TGTGCCAGTAGTATAATGGGCGGGATCTCTGAGCAGTTCTTC
TRBD1	TRBV4-2	TRBJ2-3	NA	CASSQEGQGPDTQYF	TGTGCCAGCAGCCAAGAGGGACAGGGGCCAGATACGCAGTATTTT
NA	TRBV7-9	TRBJ1-3	NA	CASQRASPFSGNTIYF	TGTGCCAGCCAACGGGCCTCGCCTTTCTCTGGAAACACCATATATTTT
TRBD2	TRBV9	TRBJ2-7	NA	CASSSKPLAGGHEQYF	TGTGCCAGCAGCTCAAAACCACTAGCGGGAGGCCACGAGCAGTACTTC
NA	TRBV10-3	TRBJ1-5	NA	CASREISNQPQHF	TGTGCCAGCCGGGAAATTAGCAATCAGCCCCAGCATTTT
TRBD2	TRBV11-3	TRBJ2-1	NA	CASSLDKASGSSYNEQFF	TGTGCCAGCAGCTTAGATAAGGCTAGCGGTAGCTCCTACAATGAGCAGTTCTTC
TRBD2	TRBV7-3	TRBJ2-1	NA	CASSPGGGGYNEQFF	TGTGCCAGCAGCCCCGGGGGGGGAGGCTACAATGAGCAGTTCTTC
NA	TRBV11-3	TRBJ2-4	NA	CASSPRSGGNIQYF	TGTGCCAGCAGCCCTCGGTCAGGAGGAAACATTCAGTACTTC
NA	TRBV6-1	TRBJ2-3	NA	CASQGGGYTDTQYF	TGTGCCAGCCAGGGAGGAGGGTACACAGATACGCAGTATTTT
NA	TRBV21-1	TRBJ2-2	once	CASSPSPLAGDTGELFF	TGTGCCAGCAGCCCCTCACCCCTAGCGGGAGACACCGGGGAGCTGTTTTTT
NA	TRBV5-6	TRBJ2-3	NA	CASSPGTGRADTQYF	TGTGCCAGCAGCCCGGGAACAGGGCGGGCAGATACGCAGTATTTT
NA	TRBV7-6	TRBJ2-5	NA	CASSLVSWTRWTQYF	TGTGCCAGCAGCTTAGTGAGCTGGACGAGGTGGACCCAGTACTTC
NA	TRBV13	TRBJ2-3	NA	CASSFGGASDTQYF	TGTGCCAGCAGCTTTGGGGGCGCCTCAGATACGCAGTATTTT
TRBD2	TRBV9	TRBJ2-7	NA	CASSVSGDPLYEQYF	TGTGCCAGCTCCGTTAGCGGGGATCCCCTCTACGAGCAGTACTTC
NA	TRBV19	TRBJ1-5	NA	CASSTNRNQPQHF	TGTGCCAGTAGCACTAACAGGAATCAGCCCCAGCATTTT
NA	TRBV6-5	TRBJ2-4	NA	CASSSPSRGGDIQYF	TGTGCCAGCAGCTCTCCGTCACGGGGAGGAGACATTCAGTACTTC
NA	TRBV2	TRBJ1-5	NA	CASSVVTDSNQPQHF	TGTGCCAGCAGTGTTGTGACGGATAGCAATCAGCCCCAGCATTTT
NA	TRBV20-1	TRBJ2-7	NA	CSARENYEQYF	TGCAGTGCTAGGGAAAACTACGAGCAGTACTTC
NA	TRBV4-1	TRBJ1-1	NA	CASSQESSPEAFF	TGCGCCAGCAGCCAAGAATCGAGCCCTGAAGCTTTCTTT
TRBD2	TRBV19	TRBJ2-1	NA	CATHVGLAGDNEQFF	TGTGCCACCCACGTTGGACTAGCGGGAGACAATGAGCAGTTCTTC
NA	TRBV6-1	TRBJ2-1	NA	CASSSPEGFWNEQFF	TGTGCCAGCAGCTCCCCGGAGGGGTTCTGGAATGAGCAGTTCTTC
TRBD1	TRBV14	TRBJ2-6	NA	CASSLRSGTGRSGANVLTF	TGTGCCAGCAGCCTCAGGTCCGGGACAGGCCGCTCTGGGGCCAACGTCCTGACTTTC
NA	TRBV27	TRBJ2-1	NA	CASSPPDLLLYNEQFF	TGTGCCAGCAGCCCGCCGGATCTCCTTCTCTACAATGAGCAGTTCTTC